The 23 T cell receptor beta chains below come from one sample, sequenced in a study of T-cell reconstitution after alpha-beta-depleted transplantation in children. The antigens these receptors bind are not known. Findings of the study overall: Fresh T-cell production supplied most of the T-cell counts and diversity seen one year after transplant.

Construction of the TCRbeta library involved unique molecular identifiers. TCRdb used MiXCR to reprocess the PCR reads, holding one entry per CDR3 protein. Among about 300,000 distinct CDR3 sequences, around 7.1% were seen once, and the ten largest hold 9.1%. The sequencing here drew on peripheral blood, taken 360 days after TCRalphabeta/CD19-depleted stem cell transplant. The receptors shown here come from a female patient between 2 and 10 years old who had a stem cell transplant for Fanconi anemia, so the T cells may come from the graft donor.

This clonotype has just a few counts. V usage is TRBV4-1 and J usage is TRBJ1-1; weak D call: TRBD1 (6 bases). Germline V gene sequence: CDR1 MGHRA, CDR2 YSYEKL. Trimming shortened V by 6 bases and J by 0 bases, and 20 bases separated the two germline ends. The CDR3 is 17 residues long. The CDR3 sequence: CASRRQYSRGVNTEAFF. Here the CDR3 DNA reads TGCGCCAGCAGACGACAATATAGCAGGGGCGTGAACACTGAAGCTTTCTTT.

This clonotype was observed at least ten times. CDR3 in DNA: TGCAGCGTTGAAGCAGACCACTCTAACTATGGCTACACCTTC. Protein: CSVEADHSNYGYTF. The V and J genes are TRBV29-1 and TRBJ1-2; no firm D call. CDR1 and CDR2 from the germline V gene are SQVTM and ANQGSEA. CDR3 length: 14 amino acids. Trimming pared 1 base from V and 0 bases from J, leaving 9 bases between.

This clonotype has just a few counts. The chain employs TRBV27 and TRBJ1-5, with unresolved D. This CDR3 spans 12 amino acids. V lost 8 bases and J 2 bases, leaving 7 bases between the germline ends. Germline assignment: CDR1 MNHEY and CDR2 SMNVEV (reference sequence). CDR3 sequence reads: CASGKGNQPQHF. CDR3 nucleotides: TGTGCCAGCGGGAAAGGCAATCAGCCCCAGCATTTT.

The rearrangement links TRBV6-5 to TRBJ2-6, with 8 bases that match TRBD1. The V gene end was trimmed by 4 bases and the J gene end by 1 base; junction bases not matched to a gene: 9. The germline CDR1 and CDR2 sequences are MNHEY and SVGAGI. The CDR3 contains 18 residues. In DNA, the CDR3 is TGTGCCAGCAGTTGGTCAGGGGGCGGTTCATCTGGGGCCAACGTCCTGACTTTC. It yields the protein CASSWSGGGSSGANVLTF.

For the CDR3, the DNA is TGTGCCAGCAGCGTAGGTCCTGGGAACACTGAAGCTTTCTTT. The encoded protein is CASSVGPGNTEAFF. This chain links TRBV9 with TRBJ1-1; D not resolved. The CDR3 loop spans 14 amino acids. The V end lost 0 bases, the J end lost 1 base, and 7 bases lay between the germline ends. Germline V CDR1 and CDR2: SGDLS, YYNGEE.

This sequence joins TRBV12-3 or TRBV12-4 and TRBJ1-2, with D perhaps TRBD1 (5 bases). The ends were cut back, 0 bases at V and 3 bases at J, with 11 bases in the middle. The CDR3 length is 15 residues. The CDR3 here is CASSLAGMGDYGYTF. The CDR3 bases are TGTGCCAGCAGTTTAGCAGGGATGGGGGACTATGGCTACACCTTC.

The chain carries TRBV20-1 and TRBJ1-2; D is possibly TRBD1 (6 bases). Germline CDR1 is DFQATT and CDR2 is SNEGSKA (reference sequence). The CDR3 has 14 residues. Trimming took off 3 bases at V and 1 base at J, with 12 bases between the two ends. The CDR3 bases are TGCAGTGCTAGGGGGGGGCGCGATAACTATGGCTACACCTTC. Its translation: CSARGGRDNYGYTF.

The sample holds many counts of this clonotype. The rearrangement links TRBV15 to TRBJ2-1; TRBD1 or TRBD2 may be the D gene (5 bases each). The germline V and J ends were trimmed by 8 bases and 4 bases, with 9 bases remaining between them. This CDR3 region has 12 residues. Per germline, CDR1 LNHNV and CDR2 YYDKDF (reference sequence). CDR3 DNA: TGTGCCACCCAGGGACCGTACAATGAGCAGTTCTTC. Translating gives CATQGPYNEQFF. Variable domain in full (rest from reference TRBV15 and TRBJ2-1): DAMVIQNPRYQVTQFGKPVTLSCSQTLNHNVMYWYQQKSSQAPKLLFHYYDKDFNNEADTPDNFQSRRPNTSFCFLDIRSPGLGDTAMYLCATQGPYNEQFFGPGTRLTVL.

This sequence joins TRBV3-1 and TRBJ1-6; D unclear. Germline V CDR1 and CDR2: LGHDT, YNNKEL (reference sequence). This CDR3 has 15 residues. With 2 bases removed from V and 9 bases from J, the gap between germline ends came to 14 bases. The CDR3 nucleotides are TGTGCCAGCAGCCAATCCCCACAGCGGGCTTCACCCCTCCACTTT. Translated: CASSQSPQRASPLHF.

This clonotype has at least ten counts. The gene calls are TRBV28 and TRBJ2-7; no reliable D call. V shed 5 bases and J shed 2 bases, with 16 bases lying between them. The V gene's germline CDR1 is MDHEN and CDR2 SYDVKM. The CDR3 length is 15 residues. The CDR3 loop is CASSPTPGVTYEQYF. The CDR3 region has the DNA TGTGCCAGCAGTCCCACCCCGGGTGTCACCTACGAGCAGTACTTC.

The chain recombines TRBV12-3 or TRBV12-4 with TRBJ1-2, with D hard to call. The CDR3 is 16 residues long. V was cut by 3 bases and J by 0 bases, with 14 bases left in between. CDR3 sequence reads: CASSFLAEPTNYGYTF. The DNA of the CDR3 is TGTGCCAGCAGTTTTCTGGCAGAGCCTACTAACTATGGCTACACCTTC.

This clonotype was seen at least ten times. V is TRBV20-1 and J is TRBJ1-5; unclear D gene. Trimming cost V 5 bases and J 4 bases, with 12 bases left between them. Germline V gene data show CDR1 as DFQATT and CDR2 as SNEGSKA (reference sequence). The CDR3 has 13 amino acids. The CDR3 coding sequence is TGCAGTGCTTTTGGACGGATAAATCAGCCCCAGCATTTT. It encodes CSAFGRINQPQHF.

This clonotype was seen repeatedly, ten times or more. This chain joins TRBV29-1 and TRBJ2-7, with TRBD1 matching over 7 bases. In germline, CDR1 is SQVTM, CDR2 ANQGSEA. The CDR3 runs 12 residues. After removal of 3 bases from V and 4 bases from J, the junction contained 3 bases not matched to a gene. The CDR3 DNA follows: TGCAGCGTTGATTCGGGACAGTACGAGCAGTACTTC. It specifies CSVDSGQYEQYF.

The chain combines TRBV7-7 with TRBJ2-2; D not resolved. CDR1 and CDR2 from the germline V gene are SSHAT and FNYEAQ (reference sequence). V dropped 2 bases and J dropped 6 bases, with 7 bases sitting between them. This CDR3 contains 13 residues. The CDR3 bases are TGTGCCAGCAGCTTAATCGAGGCCGGGGAGCTGTTTTTT. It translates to CASSLIEAGELFF.

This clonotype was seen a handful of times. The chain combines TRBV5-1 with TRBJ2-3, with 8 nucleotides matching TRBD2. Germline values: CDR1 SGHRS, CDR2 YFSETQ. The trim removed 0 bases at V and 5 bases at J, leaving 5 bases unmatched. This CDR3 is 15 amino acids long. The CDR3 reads CASSLDGLAGDTQYF. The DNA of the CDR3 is TGCGCCAGCAGCTTGGACGGGCTAGCGGGAGATACGCAGTATTTT.

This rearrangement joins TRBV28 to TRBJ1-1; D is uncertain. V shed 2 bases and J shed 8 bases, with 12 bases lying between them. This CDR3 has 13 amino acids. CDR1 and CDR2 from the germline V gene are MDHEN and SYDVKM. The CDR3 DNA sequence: TGTGCCAGCAGTTTAGGTCAGTCATCGGAAGCTTTCTTT. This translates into CASSLGQSSEAFF.

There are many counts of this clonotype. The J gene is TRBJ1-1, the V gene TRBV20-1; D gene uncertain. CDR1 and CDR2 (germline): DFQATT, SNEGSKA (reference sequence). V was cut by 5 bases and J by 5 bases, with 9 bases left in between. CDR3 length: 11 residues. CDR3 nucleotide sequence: TGCAGTGCTGGGAGGTGGACTGAAGCTTTCTTT. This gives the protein CSAGRWTEAFF.

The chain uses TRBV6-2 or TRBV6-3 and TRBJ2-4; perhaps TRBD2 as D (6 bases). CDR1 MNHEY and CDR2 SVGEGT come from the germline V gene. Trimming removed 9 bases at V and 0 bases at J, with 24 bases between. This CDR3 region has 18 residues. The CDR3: CASQNSGTFHIAKNIQYF. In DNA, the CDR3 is TGTGCCAGTCAGAATTCCGGGACTTTTCATATAGCCAAAAACATTCAGTACTTC.

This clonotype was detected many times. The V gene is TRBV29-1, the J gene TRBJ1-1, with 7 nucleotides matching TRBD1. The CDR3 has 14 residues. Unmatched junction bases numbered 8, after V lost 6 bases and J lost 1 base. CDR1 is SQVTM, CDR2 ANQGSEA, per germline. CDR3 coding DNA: TGCAGCGTAGAGTCGGACAGGTGGAACACTGAAGCTTTCTTT. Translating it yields CSVESDRWNTEAFF.

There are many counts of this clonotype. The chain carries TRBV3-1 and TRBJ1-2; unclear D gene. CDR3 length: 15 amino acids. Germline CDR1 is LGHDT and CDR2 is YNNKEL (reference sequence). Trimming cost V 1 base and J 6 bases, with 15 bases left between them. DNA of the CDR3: TGTGCCAGCAGCCAAGTCGGGCAGGATGAGGATGGCTACACCTTC. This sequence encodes CASSQVGQDEDGYTF.

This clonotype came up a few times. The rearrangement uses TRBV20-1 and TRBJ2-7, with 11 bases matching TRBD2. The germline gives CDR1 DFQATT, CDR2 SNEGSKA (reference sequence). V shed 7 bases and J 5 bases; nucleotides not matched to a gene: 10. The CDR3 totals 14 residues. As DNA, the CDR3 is TGCAGTGTCTTAGCGGGAGGGCTATGGAACGAGCAGTACTTC. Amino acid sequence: CSVLAGGLWNEQYF.

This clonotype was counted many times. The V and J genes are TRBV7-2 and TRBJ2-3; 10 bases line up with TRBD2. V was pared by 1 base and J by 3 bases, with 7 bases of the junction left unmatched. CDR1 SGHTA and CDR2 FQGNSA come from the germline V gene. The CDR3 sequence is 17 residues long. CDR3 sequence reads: CASSLVTSGVVTDTQYF. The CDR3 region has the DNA TGTGCCAGCAGCTTAGTTACTAGCGGGGTAGTTACAGATACGCAGTATTTT.

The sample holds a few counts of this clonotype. CDR3 sequence (DNA): TGTGCCAGCACCCCGGTTTTCAAGGTTCAAGGGGGTGAAGCTTTCTTT. The encoded protein is CASTPVFKVQGGEAFF. The chain recombines TRBV7-9 with TRBJ1-1; TRBD1 is a possible D gene (6 bases). Per germline, CDR1 SEHNR and CDR2 FQNEAQ (reference sequence). The CDR3 is 16 residues long. V was shortened by 7 bases and J by 7 bases, with 25 bases between the two germline ends. The full variable domain, in which reference TRBV7-9 and TRBJ1-1 provide the parts outside the CDR3, is DTGVSQNPRHKITKRGQNVTFRCDPISEHNRLYWYRQTLGQGPEFLTYFQNEAQLEKSRLLSDRFSAERPKGSFSTLEIQRTEQGDSAMYLCASTPVFKVQGGEAFFGQGTRLTVV.